This TCR beta chain came from a study of T-cell memory formation after mild COVID-19. TCRdb used MiXCR to reprocess the 5' RACE reads, holding one entry per CDR3 protein. There are over 250,000 distinct CDR3 sequences in the sample; more than 15% occur only once, and around 23% lies in the top ten. The sample holds a few counts of this clonotype. Its antigen is unidentified. The CDR3 consists of 15 residues. Trimming shortened V by 5 bases and J by 3 bases, and 13 bases separated the two germline ends. Study results and limitations: CD4+ contracting clones were mainly CM and EM; CD8+ ones, EMRA. Clones shrinking from day 15 to 85 showed even CD4/CD8 mixes; later expanders tilted CD4+. There was no confirmation that second-wave clones peaking on day 37 were SARS-CoV-2 specific. Memory sampled before infection contained some responding clones, suggesting cross-reactive memory joined.

The receptor's source is a man between 18 and 35 years old who had mild COVID-19 (a few samples of this study predate the infection). Cell type and time point are not known. The rearrangement links TRBV12-3 or TRBV12-4 to TRBJ1-4, with D perhaps matching TRBD1 (5 bases). Input material: PBMCs or a T cell subset sorted from them (not recorded which). This CDR3 is CASSPRGASNEKLFF. The CDR3 bases are TGTGCCAGCAGTCCGAGAGGGGCTTCTAATGAAAAACTGTTTTTT.